This is a list of T cell receptor beta chains from one sample in a study of beta chain features in type 1 diabetes. Some clones are missing from TCRdb's copy, which holds only in-frame ones; the method was immunoSEQ multiplex PCR. The data show around 500,000 clones, with over 10% seen just once and approximately 0.05% held by the top ten. What was sequenced was naive CD4+ T cells from blood. The receptors were gathered from a woman aged 18-29 years in good health. Both conserved end residues are part of each CDR3. D genes are given only for firm matches. Expanded clones get a size class; other rows say once, few or many, or leave the size out.

CASTYRGGSSYNEQFF | TGTGCCAGCACCTACCGGGGCGGAAGCTCCTACAATGAGCAGTTCTTC | . | TRBV2 | . | TRBJ2-1
CASSPTASTDTQYF | TGTGCCAGCAGCCCGACAGCTAGCACAGATACGCAGTATTTT | few | TRBV7-2 | . | TRBJ2-3
CASSQGGGRSNQPQHF | TGCGCCAGCAGCCAAGGTGGGGGGCGAAGCAATCAGCCCCAGCATTTT | few | TRBV4-1 | . | TRBJ1-5
CASRITGTDNEQFF | TGTGCCAGCAGGATCACCGGGACAGACAATGAGCAGTTCTTC | few | TRBV7-9 | TRBD1 | TRBJ2-1
CASSQLPGQANTGELFF | TGTGCCAGCAGTCAACTCCCGGGACAGGCGAACACCGGGGAGCTGTTTTTT | few | TRBV25-1 | TRBD1 | TRBJ2-2
CAWSGGWGYTF | TGTGCCTGGAGCGGAGGGTGGGGCTACACCTTC | few | TRBV30 | . | TRBJ1-2
CASSLGISGRSGNEQFF | TGTGCCAGCAGCTTAGGGATTAGCGGGAGGTCTGGCAATGAGCAGTTCTTC | . | TRBV7-2 | TRBD2 | TRBJ2-1
CATSRDGDRGIGYTF | TGTGCCACCAGCAGAGATGGGGACAGGGGGATTGGCTACACCTTC | few | TRBV15 | TRBD1 | TRBJ1-2
CASSLEGRVGETQYF | TGCGCCAGCAGCTTGGAGGGCAGGGTCGGGGAGACCCAGTACTTC | once | TRBV5-1 | . | TRBJ2-5
CSVERVRSEDEQFF | TGCAGCGTTGAAAGAGTTCGATCCGAGGATGAGCAGTTCTTC | . | TRBV29-1 | . | TRBJ2-1
CASTRFSGRYQETQYF | TGTGCCAGCACCCGATTTTCGGGACGGTACCAAGAGACCCAGTACTTC | few | TRBV5-4 | . | TRBJ2-5
CSVEDQLVAGNTIYF | TGCAGCGTTGAAGACCAGTTGGTAGCTGGAAACACCATATATTTT | . | TRBV29-1 | . | TRBJ1-3
CASSLQVSAYNEQFF | TGTGCCAGCAGCTTACAGGTTTCAGCCTACAATGAGCAGTTCTTC | few | TRBV7-8 | . | TRBJ2-1
CASSPRAGAYNEQFF | TGTGCCAGCAGCCCCCGAGCGGGGGCTTACAATGAGCAGTTCTTC | few | TRBV7-9 | TRBD2 | TRBJ2-1
CASSQLRAGELFF | TGTGCCAGCAGCCAACTGCGGGCCGGGGAGCTGTTTTTT | few | TRBV14 | . | TRBJ2-2
CASSQEPAGSRELFF | TGTGCCAGCAGCCAAGAGCCCGCCGGATCGCGGGAGCTGTTTTTT | few | TRBV14 | . | TRBJ2-2
CASIPGLAGWSEQFF | TGTGCCAGCATCCCGGGACTAGCGGGATGGAGTGAGCAGTTCTTC | . | TRBV7-2 | TRBD2 | TRBJ2-1
CASSQDDNPSTDTQYF | TGCGCCAGCAGCCAAGACGATAACCCTAGCACAGATACGCAGTATTTT | few | TRBV4-3 | . | TRBJ2-3
CASSLSRESADTQYF | TGTGCCAGCAGCTTAAGTCGGGAGAGCGCAGATACGCAGTATTTT | few | TRBV13 | . | TRBJ2-3
CASREAGGNTDTQYF | TGTGCCAGCAGAGAGGCAGGGGGAAACACAGATACGCAGTATTTT | . | TRBV27 | TRBD1 | TRBJ2-3
CASSQVHNNEQFF | TGTGCCAGCAGCCAAGTGCACAACAATGAGCAGTTCTTC | few | TRBV14 | . | TRBJ2-1
CASSNPGRNIQYF | TGTGCCAGCAGCAACCCGGGACGAAACATTCAGTACTTC | few | TRBV6-5 | . | TRBJ2-4
CASSPSEGGNTIYF | TGCGCCAGCAGCCCCAGTGAGGGGGGAAACACCATATATTTT | few | TRBV4-1 | . | TRBJ1-3
CASSRLAGSYNEQFF | TGTGCCAGCAGTCGTCTAGCGGGGTCCTACAATGAGCAGTTCTTC | . | TRBV7-2 | TRBD2 | TRBJ2-1
CASSAQQGSYGYTF | TGTGCCAGCAGCGCACAACAGGGGAGCTATGGCTACACCTTC | . | TRBV9 | TRBD1 | TRBJ1-2
CASTSRGEILNEQFF | TGTGCCAGCACCTCAAGGGGGGAGATACTCAATGAGCAGTTCTTC | few | TRBV7-9 | . | TRBJ2-1
CASSVGANVLTF | TGTGCCAGCAGCGTTGGGGCCAACGTCCTGACTTTC | many | TRBV9 | . | TRBJ2-6
CASSRTGTSYNEQFF | TGTGCCAGCAGCAGGACAGGTACCTCCTACAATGAGCAGTTCTTC | . | TRBV5-6 | TRBD1 | TRBJ2-1
CASSGGALNEKLFF | TGTGCCAGCAGCGGCGGGGCGCTTAATGAAAAACTGTTTTTT | few | TRBV7-2 | . | TRBJ1-4
CASSLYRPGALNIQYF | TGTGCCAGCAGCTTATACCGCCCGGGGGCGCTGAACATTCAGTACTTC | . | TRBV7-8 | . | TRBJ2-4
CASSARGRLSGNTIYF | TGTGCCAGCAGTGCCAGGGGGCGGTTGTCTGGAAACACCATATATTTT | few | TRBV6-6 | TRBD1 | TRBJ1-3
CASSIRQGANEKLFF | TGTGCCAGCAGCATAAGACAGGGAGCTAATGAAAAACTGTTTTTT | many | TRBV5-8 | TRBD1 | TRBJ1-4
CASSLAEGEQFF | TGCGCCAGCAGCTTGGCCGAGGGGGAGCAGTTCTTC | few | TRBV5-1 | . | TRBJ2-1
CASSALQGSSGNTIYF | TGCGCCAGCAGCGCGTTACAAGGATCCTCTGGAAACACCATATATTTT | few | TRBV5-1 | . | TRBJ1-3
CASSNLGEQYF | TGTGCCAGTAGTAACTTAGGCGAGCAGTACTTC | . | TRBV19 | . | TRBJ2-7
CASSLAPGLYNEQFF | TGTGCCAGCAGCTTAGCCCCAGGGCTCTACAATGAGCAGTTCTTC | few | TRBV7-2 | . | TRBJ2-1
CASSSWTGGGGYTF | TGTGCCAGCAGCTCCTGGACAGGTGGAGGTGGCTACACCTTC | few | TRBV13 | TRBD1 | TRBJ1-2
CASSVDGDSYNEQFF | TGTGCCAGCAGCGTAGACGGGGACTCCTACAATGAGCAGTTCTTC | few | TRBV9 | . | TRBJ2-1
CASSTGVNTEAFF | TGTGCCAGCTCTACAGGGGTGAACACTGAAGCTTTCTTT | few | TRBV18 | TRBD1 | TRBJ1-1
CASSVEYNSPLHF | TGTGCCAGCAGTGTAGAGTATAATTCACCCCTCCACTTT | few | TRBV2 | . | TRBJ1-6
CASSQLGQGGSEKLFF | TGTGCCAGCAGCCAACTTGGACAGGGAGGGAGTGAAAAACTGTTTTTT | . | TRBV14 | TRBD1 | TRBJ1-4
CSVERAGSEDTEAFF | TGCAGCGTTGAAAGGGCAGGGAGTGAGGACACTGAAGCTTTCTTT | . | TRBV29-1 | . | TRBJ1-1
CASSLGDTQYF | TGCGCCAGCAGCTTGGGTGATACGCAGTATTTT | . | TRBV5-1 | . | TRBJ2-3
CSVEDPPGGGETQYF | TGCAGCGTTGAAGATCCTCCCGGGGGTGGGGAGACCCAGTACTTC | few | TRBV29-1 | . | TRBJ2-5
CAWSVRGLALYNEQFF | TGTGCCTGGAGTGTAAGAGGGCTAGCGCTTTACAATGAGCAGTTCTTC | . | TRBV30 | . | TRBJ2-1
CASSQALTSATNNEQFF | TGTGCCAGCAGCCAAGCACTAACCAGCGCCACAAACAATGAGCAGTTCTTC | . | TRBV14 | . | TRBJ2-1
CASSSLAASYEQYF | TGTGCCAGCAGTTCGCTGGCAGCCTCGTACGAGCAGTACTTC | . | TRBV27 | . | TRBJ2-7
CASSSPISGANVLTF | TGTGCCAGCAGTTCCCCGATATCTGGGGCCAACGTCCTGACTTTC | . | TRBV27 | . | TRBJ2-6
CASRRKGRENTGELFF | TGTGCCAGCAGACGTAAGGGTCGGGAAAACACCGGGGAGCTGTTTTTT | . | TRBV7-2 | . | TRBJ2-2
CASSSAGLAAYNEQFF | TGTGCCAGCAGCTCCGCGGGACTAGCAGCCTACAATGAGCAGTTCTTC | . | TRBV7-9 | TRBD2 | TRBJ2-1
CASETGSGTGELFF | TGCGCCAGCGAAACAGGGAGCGGCACCGGGGAGCTGTTTTTT | . | TRBV5-1 | . | TRBJ2-2
CASSQGQGLRLEAFF | TGTGCCAGCAGCCAAGGACAGGGGTTGAGATTGGAAGCTTTCTTT | . | TRBV14 | TRBD1 | TRBJ1-1
CASSRGNLVTGELFF | TGCGCCAGCAGCCGCGGGAACCTTGTTACCGGGGAGCTGTTTTTT | once | TRBV5-1 | . | TRBJ2-2
CASSSPGLAGSGANVLTF | TGTGCCAGTAGCTCACCGGGACTAGCGGGCTCTGGGGCCAACGTCCTGACTTTC | . | TRBV19 | TRBD2 | TRBJ2-6